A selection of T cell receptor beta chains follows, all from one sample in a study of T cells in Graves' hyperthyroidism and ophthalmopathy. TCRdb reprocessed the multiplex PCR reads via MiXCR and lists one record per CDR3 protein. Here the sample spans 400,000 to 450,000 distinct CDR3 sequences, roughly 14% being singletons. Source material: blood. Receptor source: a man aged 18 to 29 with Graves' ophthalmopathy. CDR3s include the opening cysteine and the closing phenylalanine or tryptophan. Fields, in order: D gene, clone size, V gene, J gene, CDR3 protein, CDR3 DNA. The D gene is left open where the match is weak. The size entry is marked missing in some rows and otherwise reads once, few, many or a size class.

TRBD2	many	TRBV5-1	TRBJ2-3	CASRFSGVRTDTQYF	TGCGCCAGCAGGTTTAGCGGGGTGCGCACAGATACGCAGTATTTT
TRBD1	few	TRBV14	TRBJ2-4	CASSRLTGTGEAKNIQYF	TGTGCCAGCAGCCGTTTAACCGGGACAGGGGAAGCCAAAAACATTCAGTACTTC
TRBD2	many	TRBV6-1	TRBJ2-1	CASQLRGGSYNEQFF	TGTGCCAGCCAGTTGCGGGGGGGATCCTACAATGAGCAGTTCTTC
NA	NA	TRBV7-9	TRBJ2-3	CASSFRGPDTQYF	TGTGCCAGCAGCTTCCGCGGCCCAGATACGCAGTATTTT
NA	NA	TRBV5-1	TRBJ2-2	CASSSRGPETGELFF	TGCGCCAGCAGCTCCCGGGGACCTGAAACCGGGGAGCTGTTTTTT
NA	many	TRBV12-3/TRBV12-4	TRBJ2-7	CASSFQGSSYEQYF	TGTGCCAGCAGTTTCCAGGGAAGCTCCTACGAGCAGTACTTC
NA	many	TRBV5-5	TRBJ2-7	CASSLVAGTYEQYF	TGTGCCAGCAGCTTGGTCGCGGGGACCTACGAGCAGTACTTC
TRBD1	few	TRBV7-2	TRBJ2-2	CASSFSPTGAGGELFF	TGTGCCAGCAGCTTTTCTCCAACAGGGGCGGGCGGGGAGCTGTTTTTT
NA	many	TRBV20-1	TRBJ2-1	CSATPSSLYNEQFF	TGCAGTGCTACCCCTAGTTCCCTCTACAATGAGCAGTTCTTC
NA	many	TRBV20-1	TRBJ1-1	CSARDQGGVWGFHTEAFF	TGCAGTGCTAGAGATCAGGGAGGGGTGTGGGGTTTTCACACTGAAGCTTTCTTT
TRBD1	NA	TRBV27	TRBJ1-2	CASRTGKSGYTF	TGTGCCAGCAGGACAGGGAAGAGTGGCTACACCTTC
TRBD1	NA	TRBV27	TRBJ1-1	CACRPGGMAEAFF	TGTGCCTGCAGACCAGGGGGCATGGCTGAAGCTTTCTTT
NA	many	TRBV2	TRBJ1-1	CASSEARNGWTEAFF	TGTGCCAGCAGTGAAGCGCGGAATGGTTGGACTGAAGCTTTCTTT
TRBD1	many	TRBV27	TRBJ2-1	CASSLLTRTGLGDEQFF	TGTGCCAGCAGTTTGCTCACCCGGACAGGTCTGGGGGATGAGCAGTTCTTC
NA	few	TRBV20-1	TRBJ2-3	CSARIWEVTDTQYF	TGCAGTGCTAGAATATGGGAAGTGACAGATACGCAGTATTTT
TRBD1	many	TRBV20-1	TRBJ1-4	CSAARFGTGNKREKLFF	TGCAGTGCTGCCCGATTCGGGACAGGGAATAAACGGGAAAAACTGTTTTTT
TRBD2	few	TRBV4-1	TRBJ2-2	CASSQNGRARTGELFF	TGCGCCAGCAGCCAAAATGGGAGGGCGCGCACCGGGGAGCTGTTTTTT
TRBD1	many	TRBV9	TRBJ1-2	CASSVWDRANYGYTF	TGTGCCAGCAGCGTATGGGACAGGGCTAACTATGGCTACACCTTC
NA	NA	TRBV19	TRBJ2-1	CASSTQGPYNEQLF	TGTGCCAGTAGTACCCAGGGACCATACAATGAGCAGCTCTTC
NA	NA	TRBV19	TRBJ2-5	CASSAGDRRETQYF	TGTGCCAGTAGCGCGGGAGACAGGCGGGAGACCCAGTACTTC
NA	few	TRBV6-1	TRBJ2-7	CASSSGGVDEQYF	TGTGCCAGCAGTTCCGGGGGCGTAGACGAGCAGTACTTC
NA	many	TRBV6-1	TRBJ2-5	CASSERVNGQETQYF	TGTGCCAGCAGTGAAAGGGTGAACGGTCAAGAGACCCAGTACTTC
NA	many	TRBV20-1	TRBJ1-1	CSASGGGGLNTEAFF	TGCAGTGCTAGCGGGGGCGGGGGCTTGAACACTGAAGCTTTCTTT
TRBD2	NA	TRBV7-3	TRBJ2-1	CASSLRASGFYNEQFF	TGTGCCAGCAGCTTAAGGGCTAGCGGGTTCTACAATGAGCAGTTCTTC
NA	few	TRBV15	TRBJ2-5	CATSRGGRLQEAQYF	TGTGCCACCAGCAGGGGTGGGCGGCTTCAAGAGGCCCAGTACTTC
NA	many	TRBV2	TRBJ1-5	CASSEAQEGNQPQHF	TGTGCCAGCAGTGAAGCGCAGGAAGGCAATCAGCCCCAGCATTTT
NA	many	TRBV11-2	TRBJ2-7	CASIKPNGYEQYF	TGTGCCAGCATCAAACCGAACGGCTACGAGCAGTACTTC
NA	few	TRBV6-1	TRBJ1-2	CASSAGGLLPYGYTF	TGTGCCAGCAGTGCGGGGGGCCTCCTCCCCTATGGCTACACCTTC
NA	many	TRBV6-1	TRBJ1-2	CASSARGGGYGYTF	TGTGCCAGCAGTGCACGCGGAGGAGGCTATGGCTACACCTTC
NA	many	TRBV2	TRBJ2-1	CASSLQGLGEEEQFF	TGTGCCAGCAGCCTTCAGGGATTGGGGGAGGAGGAGCAGTTCTTC
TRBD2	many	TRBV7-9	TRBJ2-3	CASSPASGGLLTDTQYF	TGTGCCAGCAGCCCAGCTAGCGGGGGGCTCCTCACAGATACGCAGTATTTT
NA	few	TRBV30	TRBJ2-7	CASSISGDEQYF	TGTGCCAGTAGTATATCCGGGGACGAGCAGTACTTC
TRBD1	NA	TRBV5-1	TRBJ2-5	CASSLRRTGGVETQYF	TGCGCCAGCAGCTTAAGAAGGACAGGGGGCGTGGAGACCCAGTACTTC
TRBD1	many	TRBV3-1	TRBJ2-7	CASSRTGVEQYF	TGTGCCAGCAGCCGGACAGGCGTCGAGCAGTACTTC
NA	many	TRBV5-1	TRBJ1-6	CASSLFSRVDSPLHF	TGCGCCAGCAGCTTGTTTTCCAGGGTGGATTCACCCCTCCACTTT
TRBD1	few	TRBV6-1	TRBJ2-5	CASSPTLGQGETQYF	TGTGCCAGCAGTCCTACTCTTGGACAGGGAGAGACCCAGTACTTC
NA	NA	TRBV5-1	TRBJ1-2	CASSPASLNYGYTF	TGCGCCAGCAGCCCGGCCTCGCTGAACTATGGCTACACCTTC
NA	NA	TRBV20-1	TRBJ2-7	CSARDGSSSYEQYF	TGCAGTGCCCGGGACGGTTCCAGCTCCTACGAGCAGTACTTC
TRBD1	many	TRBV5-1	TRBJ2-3	CASSGRTGGLTDTQYF	TGCGCCAGCAGCGGCAGGACAGGGGGCCTCACAGATACGCAGTATTTT
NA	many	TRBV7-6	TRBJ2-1	CASSNSGNEQFF	TGTGCCAGCAGCAATAGCGGAAATGAGCAGTTCTTC
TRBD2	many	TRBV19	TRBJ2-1	CASRTSGGAGNEQFF	TGTGCCAGCCGGACTAGCGGGGGGGCGGGCAATGAGCAGTTCTTC
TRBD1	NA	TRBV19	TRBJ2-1	CASSITTGGSYNEQFF	TGTGCCAGTAGTATTACGACAGGGGGGTCCTACAATGAGCAGTTCTTC
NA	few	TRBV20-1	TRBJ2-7	CSAPAPGHEGEQYF	TGCAGTGCGCCAGCACCGGGCCACGAAGGGGAGCAGTACTTC
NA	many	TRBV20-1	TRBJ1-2	CSADTGQGNYGYTF	TGCAGTGCGGATACCGGGCAGGGGAACTATGGCTACACCTTC
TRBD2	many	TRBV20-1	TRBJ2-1	CSARVAGGPYNEQFF	TGCAGTGCTAGAGTAGCGGGAGGACCCTACAATGAGCAGTTCTTC
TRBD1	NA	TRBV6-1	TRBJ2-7	CASRDQGATYEQYF	TGTGCCAGCAGAGACCAGGGGGCAACCTACGAGCAGTACTTC
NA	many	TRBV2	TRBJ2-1	CASSTKKNEQFF	TGTGCCAGCAGCACCAAAAAAAATGAGCAGTTCTTC
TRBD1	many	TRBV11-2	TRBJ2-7	CASSLGQGVIYEQYF	TGTGCCAGCAGCTTAGGACAGGGGGTAATCTACGAGCAGTACTTC
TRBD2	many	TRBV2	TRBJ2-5	CASSHASGGAQETQYF	TGTGCCAGCAGCCACGCTAGCGGGGGGGCACAAGAGACCCAGTACTTC
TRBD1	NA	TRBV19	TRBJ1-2	CASTDPGQGYGYTF	TGTGCCAGTACCGACCCGGGACAGGGCTATGGCTACACCTTC
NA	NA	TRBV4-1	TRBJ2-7	CVSSQGEDRWYEQYF	TGCGTCAGCAGCCAAGGAGAAGACAGGTGGTACGAGCAGTACTTC
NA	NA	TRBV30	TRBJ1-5	CAWSPRGDQPQHF	TGTGCCTGGAGCCCACGAGGGGATCAGCCCCAGCATTTT
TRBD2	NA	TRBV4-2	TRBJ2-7	CASSQEEASGITYEQYF	TGTGCCAGCAGCCAAGAGGAGGCTAGCGGGATCACCTACGAGCAGTACTTC
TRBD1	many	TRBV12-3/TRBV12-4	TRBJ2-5	CASSEQTGPQETQYF	TGTGCCAGCAGTGAACAGACAGGGCCCCAAGAGACCCAGTACTTC
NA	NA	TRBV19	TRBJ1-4	CASSLAYLGTNEKLFF	TGTGCCAGTAGCCTAGCCTATCTCGGAACTAATGAAAAACTGTTTTTT
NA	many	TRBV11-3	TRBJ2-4	CASSLELARIQYF	TGTGCCAGCAGCTTAGAACTGGCAAGGATTCAGTACTTC
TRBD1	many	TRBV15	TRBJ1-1	CATSSGQGPAFF	TGTGCCACCAGCAGCGGACAGGGACCGGCTTTCTTT
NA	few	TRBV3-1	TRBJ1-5	CASSQDGGPGQPQHF	TGTGCCAGCAGCCAAGACGGCGGGCCGGGGCAGCCCCAGCATTTT
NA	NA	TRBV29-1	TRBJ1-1	CSVGPGAGGTEAFF	TGCAGCGTAGGTCCAGGGGCTGGGGGGACTGAAGCTTTCTTT
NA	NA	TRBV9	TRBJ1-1	CASSLSISGGGANTEAFF	TGTGCCAGCTCGCTTTCGATCAGTGGAGGGGGGGCGAATACTGAAGCTTTCTTT